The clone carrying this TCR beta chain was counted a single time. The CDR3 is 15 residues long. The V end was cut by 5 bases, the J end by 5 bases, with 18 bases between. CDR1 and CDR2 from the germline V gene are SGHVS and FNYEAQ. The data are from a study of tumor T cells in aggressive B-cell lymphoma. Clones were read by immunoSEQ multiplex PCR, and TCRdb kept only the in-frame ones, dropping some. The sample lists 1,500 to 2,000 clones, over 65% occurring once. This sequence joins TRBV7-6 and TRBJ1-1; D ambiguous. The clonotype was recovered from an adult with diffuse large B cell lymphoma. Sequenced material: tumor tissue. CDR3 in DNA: TGTGCCAGCAGCCCCGCCGGACTGCCGGGGACTGAAGCTTTCTTT. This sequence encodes CASSPAGLPGTEAFF. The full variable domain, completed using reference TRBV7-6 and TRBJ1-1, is GAGVSQSPRYKVTKRGQDVALRCDPISGHVSLYWYRQALGQGPEFLTYFNYEAQQDKSGLPNDRFSAERPEGSISTLTIQRTEQRDSAMYRCASSPAGLPGTEAFFGQGTRLTVV.